The present TCR beta chain was sequenced within a study of CD8+ T cells in alopecia areata. This CDR3 spans 12 amino acids. V gave up 5 bases and J gave up 1 base, with 6 bases separating them. Germline V gene lookup returns CDR1 PRHDT and CDR2 FYEKMQ (reference sequence). This clone was counted only a few times. Treatment indicated: oral pan-JAK inhibitor, 5-10 mg twice daily. Isolated RNA was reverse transcribed into cDNA used as the sequencing template. Libraries were prepared by immunoSEQ multiplex PCR; TCRdb keeps only in-frame clonotypes and omits some of them. Among roughly 200,000 clones, about 53% were seen once, and the ten largest hold roughly 10%.

The chain couples TRBV13 to TRBJ2-7; D not certain. This TCR was sampled from a human donor with alopecia areata. Source: CD8+ T cells sorted from blood, taken at week 24, from a patient treated with tofacitinib. The CDR3 spells CASSRRSYEQYF. The DNA of the CDR3 is TGTGCCAGCAGCCGCCGGTCCTACGAGCAGTACTTC. The full variable domain, with the rest looked up from reference TRBV13 and TRBJ2-7, is AAGVIQSPRHLIKEKRETATLKCYPIPRHDTVYWYQQGPGQDPQFLISFYEKMQSDKGSIPDRFSAQQFSDYHSELNMSSLELGDSALYFCASSRRSYEQYFGPGTRLTVT.